This TCR beta chain came from a study of T cells in Graves' hyperthyroidism and ophthalmopathy. Study results and caveats: The model anticipated ophthalmopathy a median around six months pre-onset. Blood also contained most expanded thyroid clonotypes above 0.001.

Exclusion of patients followed from uncontrolled infection, other autoimmune disease, pregnancy or lactation. The study based diagnoses on clinical symptoms, serum thyroxine and TRAb, thyroid ultrasound and orbital computed tomography. Amplified TCR beta CDR3 regions came from RNA transcripts. Carried out on the TCR CDR3, a first-round RT-PCR used the HTBI primer set. In TCRdb, the multiplex PCR reads were re-called with MiXCR into one record per CDR3 protein. In the table there are 490,000 or so distinct CDR3 sequences, around 43% of which are singletons. The CDR3 totals 15 residues. Trimming removed 1 base from V and 3 bases from J, with 10 bases in between. Germline V gene data show CDR1 as LNHDA and CDR2 as SQIVND (reference sequence). As to this clonotype: The target antigen is unknown.

The sample was peripheral blood or thyroid tissue (not recorded which). This receptor was identified in an adult woman with Graves' disease, either hyperthyroidism or ophthalmopathy (not recorded which). V and J are TRBV19 and TRBJ1-5, with TRBD1 as a possible D gene (6 bases). The CDR3: CASSIVGGNNQPQHF. CDR3 DNA: TGTGCCAGTAGTATAGTAGGGGGTAACAATCAGCCCCAGCATTTT.